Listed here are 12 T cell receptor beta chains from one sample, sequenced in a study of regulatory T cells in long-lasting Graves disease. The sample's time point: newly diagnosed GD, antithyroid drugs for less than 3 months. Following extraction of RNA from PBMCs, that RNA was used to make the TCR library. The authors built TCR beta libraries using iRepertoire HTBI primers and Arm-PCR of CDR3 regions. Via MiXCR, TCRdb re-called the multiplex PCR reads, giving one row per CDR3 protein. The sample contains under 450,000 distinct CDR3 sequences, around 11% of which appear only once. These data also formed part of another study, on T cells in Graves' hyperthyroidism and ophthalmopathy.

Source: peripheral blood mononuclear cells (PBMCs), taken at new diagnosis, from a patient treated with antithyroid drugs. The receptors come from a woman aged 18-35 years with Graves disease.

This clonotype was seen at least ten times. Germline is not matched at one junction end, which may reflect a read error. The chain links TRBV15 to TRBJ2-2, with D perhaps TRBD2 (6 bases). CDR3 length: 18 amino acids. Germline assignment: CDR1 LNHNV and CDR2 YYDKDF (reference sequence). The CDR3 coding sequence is TGTGCCACCAGAAACCTGCAGTCCGGGACTGCGAAGACCGGGGAGCTGTTTTTT. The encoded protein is CATRNLQSGTAKTGELFF.

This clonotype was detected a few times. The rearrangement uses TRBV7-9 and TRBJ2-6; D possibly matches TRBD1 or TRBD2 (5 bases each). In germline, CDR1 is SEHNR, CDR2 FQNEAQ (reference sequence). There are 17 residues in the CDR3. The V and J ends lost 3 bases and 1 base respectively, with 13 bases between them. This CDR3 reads CASSLGVEASGANVLTF. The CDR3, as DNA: TGTGCCAGCAGCTTGGGGGTGGAAGCGTCTGGGGCCAACGTCCTGACTTTC.

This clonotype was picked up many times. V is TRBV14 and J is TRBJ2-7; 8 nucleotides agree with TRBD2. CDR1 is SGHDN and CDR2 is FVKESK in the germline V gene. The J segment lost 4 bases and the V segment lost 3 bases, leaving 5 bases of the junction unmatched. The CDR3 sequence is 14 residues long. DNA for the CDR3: TGTGCCAGCAGCCACTTAGCGGGAAGGTACGAGCAGTACTTC. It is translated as CASSHLAGRYEQYF.

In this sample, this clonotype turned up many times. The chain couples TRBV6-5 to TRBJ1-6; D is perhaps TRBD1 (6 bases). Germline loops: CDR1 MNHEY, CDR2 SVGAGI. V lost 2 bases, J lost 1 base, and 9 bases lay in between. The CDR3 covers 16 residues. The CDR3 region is CASSYEGGSYNSPLHF. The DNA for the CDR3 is TGTGCCAGCAGTTACGAGGGGGGGTCCTATAATTCACCCCTCCACTTT.

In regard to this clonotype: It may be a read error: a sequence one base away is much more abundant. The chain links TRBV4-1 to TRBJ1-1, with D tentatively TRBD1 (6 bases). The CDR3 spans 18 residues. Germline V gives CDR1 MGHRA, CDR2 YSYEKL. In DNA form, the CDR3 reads TGCGCCAGCAGCCAGGGGGCGGGGAGGGGTCCGGAGAACACTGAAGCTTCCTTT. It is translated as CASSQGAGRGPENTEASF.

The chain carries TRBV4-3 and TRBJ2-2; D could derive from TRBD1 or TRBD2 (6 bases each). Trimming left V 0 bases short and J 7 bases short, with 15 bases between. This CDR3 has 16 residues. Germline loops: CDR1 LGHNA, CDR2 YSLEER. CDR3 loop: CASSQDRGVGNGELFF. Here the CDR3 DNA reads TGCGCCAGCAGCCAAGATAGGGGGGTCGGTAACGGGGAGCTGTTTTTT.

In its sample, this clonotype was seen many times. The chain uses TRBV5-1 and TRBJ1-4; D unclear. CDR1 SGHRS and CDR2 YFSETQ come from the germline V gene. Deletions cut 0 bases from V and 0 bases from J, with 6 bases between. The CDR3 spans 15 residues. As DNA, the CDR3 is TGCGCCAGCAGCTTGGACCTCGCAACTAATGAAAAACTGTTTTTT. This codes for CASSLDLATNEKLFF.

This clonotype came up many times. CDR3 DNA sequence: TGTGCCAGCATCCGGGACCTCTCCTACAATGAGCAGTTCTTC. This sequence encodes CASIRDLSYNEQFF. This chain connects TRBV11-1 to TRBJ2-1; D tentatively reads TRBD1 or TRBD2 (5 bases each). There are 14 residues in the CDR3. The germline gives CDR1 SGHAT, CDR2 FQDESV (reference sequence). Trimming pared 7 bases from V and 0 bases from J, leaving 10 bases between. Full variable domain (outside the CDR3, taken from reference TRBV11-1 and TRBJ2-1): EAEVAQSPRYKITEKSQAVAFWCDPISGHATLYWYRQILGQGPELLVQFQDESVVDDSQLPKDRFSAERLKGVDSTLKIQPAELGDSAMYLCASIRDLSYNEQFFGPGTRLTVL.

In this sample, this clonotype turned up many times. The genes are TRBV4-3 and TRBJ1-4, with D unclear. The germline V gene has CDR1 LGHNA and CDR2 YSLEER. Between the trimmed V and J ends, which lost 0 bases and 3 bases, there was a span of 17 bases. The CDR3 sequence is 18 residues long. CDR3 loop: CASSQDLRFRQPNEKLFF. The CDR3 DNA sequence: TGCGCCAGCAGCCAAGATTTACGATTTCGGCAGCCTAATGAAAAACTGTTTTTT.

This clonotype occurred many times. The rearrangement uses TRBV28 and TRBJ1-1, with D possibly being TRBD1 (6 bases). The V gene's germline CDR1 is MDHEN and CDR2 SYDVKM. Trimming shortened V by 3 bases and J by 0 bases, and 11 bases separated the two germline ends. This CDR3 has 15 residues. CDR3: CASSLRTALNTEAFF. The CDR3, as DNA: TGTGCCAGCAGTTTGCGGACAGCCCTGAACACTGAAGCTTTCTTT.

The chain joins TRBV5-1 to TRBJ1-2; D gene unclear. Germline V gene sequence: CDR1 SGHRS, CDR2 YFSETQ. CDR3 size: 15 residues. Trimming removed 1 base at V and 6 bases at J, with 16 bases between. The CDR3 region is CASSLKDSIGNGYTF. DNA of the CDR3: TGCGCCAGCAGCTTGAAAGACTCTATCGGGAATGGCTACACCTTC.

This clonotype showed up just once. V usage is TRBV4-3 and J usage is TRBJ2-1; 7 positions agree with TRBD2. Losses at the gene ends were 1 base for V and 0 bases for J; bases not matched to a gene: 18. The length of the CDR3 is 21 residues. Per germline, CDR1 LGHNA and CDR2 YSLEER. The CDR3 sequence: CASSQGPRGSRGGSSYNEQFF. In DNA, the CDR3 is TGCGCCAGCAGCCAAGGGCCCCGTGGGTCTCGGGGCGGGAGCTCCTACAATGAGCAGTTCTTC.